This TCR beta chain was obtained from a study of Ad26.COV2.S vaccination and SARS-CoV-2 variants. After removal of 1 base from V and 7 bases from J, the junction contained 2 bases not matched to a gene. The CDR3 length is 15 residues. Germline CDR1 and CDR2: LGHNA and YNFKEQ. Clones were read by immunoSEQ multiplex PCR, and TCRdb kept only the in-frame ones, dropping some. The table includes about 350,000 clones, 88% detected once. Documented treatment: around 19 received Ad26.COV2.S at low or high dose, single or two shots; about 5 received placebo; per-sample allocation not given. It was on day 63 after the first vaccine or placebo injection that samples were taken. This clone is a singleton in its sample.

The clonotype originates from a person aged 18-60 years who received the Ad26.COV2.S COVID-19 vaccine or a placebo. This sample comprised peripheral blood, obtained in a trial of Ad26.COV2.S vaccine versus placebo. The chain joins TRBV4-2 to TRBJ1-4; 11 bases agree with TRBD1. CDR3 loop: CASSQAGTGGEKLFF. CDR3 coding DNA: TGTGCCAGCAGCCAAGCTGGGACAGGGGGTGAAAAACTGTTTTTT.